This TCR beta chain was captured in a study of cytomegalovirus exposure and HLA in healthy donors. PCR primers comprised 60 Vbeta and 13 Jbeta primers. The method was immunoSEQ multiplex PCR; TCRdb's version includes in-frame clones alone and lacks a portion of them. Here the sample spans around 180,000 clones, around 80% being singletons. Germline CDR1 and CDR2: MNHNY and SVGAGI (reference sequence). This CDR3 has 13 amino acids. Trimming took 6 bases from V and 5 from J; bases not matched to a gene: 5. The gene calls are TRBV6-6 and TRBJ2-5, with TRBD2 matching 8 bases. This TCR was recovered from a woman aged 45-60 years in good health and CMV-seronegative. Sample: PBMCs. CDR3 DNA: TGTGCCAGCAGGGCGGGGGGCTGGGAGACCCAGTACTTC. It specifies CASRAGGWETQYF.